The 20 T cell receptor beta chains given below trace back to one sample, sequenced in a study of post-analysis software for immune sequencing data. No antigen has been assigned to these receptors. Overall study findings and caveats: With TRBV5-6, TRBV5-1 and TRBV20-1 included, about five TRBV segments were more frequent in patients than in controls.

Researchers reported that TCR beta cDNA libraries carried unique molecular identifiers. TCRdb re-derived calls from the PCR reads in MiXCR, one entry per CDR3 protein. The sample lists roughly 870,000 distinct CDR3 sequences; approximately 53% were seen once. The specimen sequenced was blood. The receptors were gathered from a girl aged 10-17 years with multiple sclerosis.

The DNA for the CDR3 is TGCAGTGCCGGGAGGGTGACCTACAATGAGCAGTTCTTC. This translates into CSAGRVTYNEQFF. V is TRBV20-1 and J is TRBJ2-1, with 8 bases matching TRBD2. V lost 6 bases and J lost 2; bases outside the gene matches: 3. This CDR3 has 13 residues. Germline V lookup: CDR1 DFQATT, CDR2 SNEGSKA (reference sequence).

This rearrangement joins TRBV12-3 or TRBV12-4 to TRBJ1-2, with D perhaps TRBD1 (5 bases). This CDR3 has 14 amino acids. The ends were cut back, 5 bases at V and 8 bases at J, with 18 bases in the middle. DNA of the CDR3: TGTGCCAGCAGTGTCAGGGTTGCCGCCTCCGGCTACACCTTC. This sequence encodes CASSVRVAASGYTF.

This clonotype occurred a few times. The chain uses TRBV6-1 and TRBJ2-7, with 10 bases aligning to TRBD2. The germline V gene encodes CDR1 MNHNS and CDR2 SASEGT. CDR3 size: 13 residues. V was pared by 7 bases and J by 6 bases, with 6 bases of the junction left unmatched. The CDR3 here is CASILLAGSEQYF. In DNA form, the CDR3 reads TGTGCCAGCATTTTACTAGCGGGGAGCGAGCAGTACTTC.

This chain links TRBV6-2 or TRBV6-3 with TRBJ2-5; D gene ambiguous. TRBJ2-7 explains the end of the DNA better; the J call may be wrong. CDR1 and CDR2 from the germline V gene are MNHEY and SVGEGT. This CDR3 is 13 amino acids long. CDR3 loop: CASRGAGFDEQYF. As DNA, the CDR3 is TGTGCCAGCCGAGGTGCTGGGTTCGACGAGCAGTACTTC.

The chain uses TRBV9 and TRBJ1-2, with 7 bases matching TRBD1. CDR3 length equals 13 residues. The trim removed 3 bases at V and 7 bases at J, leaving 6 bases unmatched. Germline CDR1 SGDLS, CDR2 YYNGEE. The CDR3 reads CASSGPGQSGYTF. The CDR3 nucleotides read TGTGCCAGCAGCGGCCCGGGACAGTCTGGCTACACCTTC.

The rearrangement links TRBV7-6 to TRBJ1-1; D is uncertain. There are 14 residues in the CDR3. V lost 5 bases and J lost 0, with 10 bases in between. Per germline, CDR1 SGHVS and CDR2 FNYEAQ. DNA for the CDR3: TGTGCCAGCAGCCTCGAGGCCATGAACACTGAAGCTTTCTTT. This encodes CASSLEAMNTEAFF.

This CDR3 is CASRRTSGGYTNEQFF. Here the CDR3 DNA reads TGTGCCAGCAGACGGACTAGCGGGGGGTACACCAATGAGCAGTTCTTC. This rearrangement joins TRBV7-9 to TRBJ2-1, with 14 bases matching TRBD2. The ends lost 6 bases at V and 6 bases at J; junction bases unmatched: 7. The CDR3 has 16 residues. Per germline, CDR1 SEHNR and CDR2 FQNEAQ (reference sequence).

The J gene is TRBJ2-7, the V gene TRBV12-3 or TRBV12-4; 7 bases agree with TRBD2. The V segment lost 1 base and the J segment 0 bases; nucleotides outside the gene matches: 3. This CDR3 region has 15 residues. The CDR3 sequence: CASSLGTRSSYEQYF. CDR3 bases: TGTGCCAGCAGTTTAGGGACTAGGAGCTCCTACGAGCAGTACTTC.

This clonotype was seen repeatedly, ten times or more. The CDR3 here is CASSSVVAGGNEQFF. CDR3 nucleotide sequence: TGTGCCAGCAGTTCCGTGGTAGCGGGAGGAAATGAGCAGTTCTTC. The chain is built from TRBV12-3 or TRBV12-4 and TRBJ2-1, with 10 bases fitting TRBD2. The CDR3 totals 15 residues. Trimming cost V 4 bases and J 7 bases; bases outside gene matches: 7.

The rearrangement joins TRBV3-1 to TRBJ1-2; 8 nucleotides agree with TRBD1. Trimming at V came to 0 bases and at J to 5 bases, leaving 5 bases not matched to a gene. This CDR3 region has 15 residues. Germline loops: CDR1 LGHDT, CDR2 YNNKEL (reference sequence). In DNA, the CDR3 is TGTGCCAGCAGCCAAGATACCAGGGGGCGGTATGGCTACACCTTC. It codes for CASSQDTRGRYGYTF.

This chain connects TRBV6-5 to TRBJ2-1; no reliable D call. V was trimmed by 6 bases and J by 7 bases, leaving 16 bases between them. This CDR3 contains 14 residues. Germline V gene lookup returns CDR1 MNHEY and CDR2 SVGAGI. CDR3 in DNA: TGTGCCAGCAGGCATGACTCCACGAGGAATGAGCAGTTCTTC. Its protein product is CASRHDSTRNEQFF.

The chain links TRBV6-1 to TRBJ1-2; 7 bases match TRBD1. Germline V gives CDR1 MNHNS, CDR2 SASEGT. The CDR3 totals 14 residues. V was clipped by 4 bases and J by 4 bases; unmatched bases: 6. The CDR3 protein is CASSVEQGSYGYTF. The DNA of the CDR3 is TGTGCCAGCAGTGTCGAACAGGGGTCCTATGGCTACACCTTC.

The chain employs TRBV20-1 and TRBJ2-1; 11 bases map to TRBD2. The CDR3 covers 18 residues. Looked up from germline, CDR1 is DFQATT and CDR2 is SNEGSKA (reference sequence). The trim removed 1 base at V and 0 bases at J, leaving 8 bases unmatched. The CDR3 coding sequence is TGCAGTGCTAGAGGACTAGCGGGATCAAAGAGCTCCTACAATGAGCAGTTCTTC. The encoded protein is CSARGLAGSKSSYNEQFF.

The chain links TRBV10-3 to TRBJ2-7, with 8 bases that match TRBD2. Unmatched junction bases numbered 3, after V lost 3 bases and J lost 2 bases. The CDR3 contains 14 residues. The germline CDR1 and CDR2 sequences are ENHRY and SYGVKD. The CDR3 DNA reads as TGTGCCATCAGTGAACGGGAGGGCCCCTACGAGCAGTACTTC. The encoded protein is CAISEREGPYEQYF.

The rearrangement joins TRBV7-9 to TRBJ2-3, with D maybe TRBD2 (6 bases). In germline, CDR1 is SEHNR, CDR2 FQNEAQ (reference sequence). The V and J ends lost 6 bases and 1 base respectively, with 14 bases between them. The CDR3 extends over 15 amino acids. For the CDR3, the DNA is TGTGCCAGCAGTTCTGGAGGGCCGGGCACAGATACGCAGTATTTT. As protein: CASSSGGPGTDTQYF.

This chain uses TRBV29-1 with TRBJ1-1; D possibly corresponds to TRBD1 (5 bases). Germline CDR1 is SQVTM and CDR2 is ANQGSEA. This CDR3 has 11 amino acids. Trimming left V 1 base short and J 7 bases short, with 7 bases between. The CDR3 spells CSVEGGGEAFF. CDR3 coding DNA: TGCAGCGTTGAAGGGGGGGGTGAAGCTTTCTTT. Full variable domain (rest looked up from reference TRBV29-1 and TRBJ1-1): SAVISQKPSRDICQRGTSLTIQCQVDSQVTMMFWYRQQPGQSLTLIATANQGSEATYESGFVIDKFPISRPNLTFSTLTVSNMSPEDSSIYLCSVEGGGEAFFGQGTRLTVV.

The chain recombines TRBV7-9 with TRBJ2-4, with 9 bases identical to TRBD1. The V gene end was trimmed by 5 bases and the J gene end by 6 bases; junction bases not matched to a gene: 2. This CDR3 contains 13 residues. Germline assignment: CDR1 SEHNR and CDR2 FQNEAQ (reference sequence). This chain's CDR3 is CASSTGQGNIQYF. The CDR3 DNA follows: TGTGCCAGCAGCACGGGACAGGGAAACATTCAGTACTTC.

This clonotype has just a few counts. The rearrangement links TRBV5-4 to TRBJ2-3, with D perhaps matching TRBD1 (6 bases). Trimming cost V 5 bases and J 0 bases, with 13 bases left between them. This CDR3 comprises 15 residues. The germline CDR1 and CDR2 sequences are SGHNT and YYREEE (reference sequence). The CDR3 DNA reads as TGTGCCAGCAGTTCCGGGACACATAGCACAGATACGCAGTATTTT. Its protein is CASSSGTHSTDTQYF.

This clonotype was picked up a small number of times. The chain combines TRBV4-1 with TRBJ1-2; TRBD1 matches at 7 bases. V trimming: 2 bases; J trimming: 4 bases; junction bases outside the gene matches: 7. The CDR3 length is 15 residues. The germline V gene has CDR1 MGHRA and CDR2 YSYEKL. The DNA for the CDR3 is TGCGCCAGCAGCCAACAACCCGGGACAGCCTATGGCTACACCTTC. Protein sequence: CASSQQPGTAYGYTF.

This chain joins TRBV7-9 and TRBJ2-7, with TRBD1 matching over 9 bases. CDR3 size: 17 residues. Germline CDR1 reads SEHNR; CDR2 reads FQNEAQ (reference sequence). The J segment lost 7 bases and the V segment lost 8 bases, leaving 21 bases of the junction unmatched. The CDR3 DNA reads as TGTGCCAGCGGGAAAAATACAGGGGGCGCGTCCACCAATGAGCAGTACTTC. Its protein is CASGKNTGGASTNEQYF.